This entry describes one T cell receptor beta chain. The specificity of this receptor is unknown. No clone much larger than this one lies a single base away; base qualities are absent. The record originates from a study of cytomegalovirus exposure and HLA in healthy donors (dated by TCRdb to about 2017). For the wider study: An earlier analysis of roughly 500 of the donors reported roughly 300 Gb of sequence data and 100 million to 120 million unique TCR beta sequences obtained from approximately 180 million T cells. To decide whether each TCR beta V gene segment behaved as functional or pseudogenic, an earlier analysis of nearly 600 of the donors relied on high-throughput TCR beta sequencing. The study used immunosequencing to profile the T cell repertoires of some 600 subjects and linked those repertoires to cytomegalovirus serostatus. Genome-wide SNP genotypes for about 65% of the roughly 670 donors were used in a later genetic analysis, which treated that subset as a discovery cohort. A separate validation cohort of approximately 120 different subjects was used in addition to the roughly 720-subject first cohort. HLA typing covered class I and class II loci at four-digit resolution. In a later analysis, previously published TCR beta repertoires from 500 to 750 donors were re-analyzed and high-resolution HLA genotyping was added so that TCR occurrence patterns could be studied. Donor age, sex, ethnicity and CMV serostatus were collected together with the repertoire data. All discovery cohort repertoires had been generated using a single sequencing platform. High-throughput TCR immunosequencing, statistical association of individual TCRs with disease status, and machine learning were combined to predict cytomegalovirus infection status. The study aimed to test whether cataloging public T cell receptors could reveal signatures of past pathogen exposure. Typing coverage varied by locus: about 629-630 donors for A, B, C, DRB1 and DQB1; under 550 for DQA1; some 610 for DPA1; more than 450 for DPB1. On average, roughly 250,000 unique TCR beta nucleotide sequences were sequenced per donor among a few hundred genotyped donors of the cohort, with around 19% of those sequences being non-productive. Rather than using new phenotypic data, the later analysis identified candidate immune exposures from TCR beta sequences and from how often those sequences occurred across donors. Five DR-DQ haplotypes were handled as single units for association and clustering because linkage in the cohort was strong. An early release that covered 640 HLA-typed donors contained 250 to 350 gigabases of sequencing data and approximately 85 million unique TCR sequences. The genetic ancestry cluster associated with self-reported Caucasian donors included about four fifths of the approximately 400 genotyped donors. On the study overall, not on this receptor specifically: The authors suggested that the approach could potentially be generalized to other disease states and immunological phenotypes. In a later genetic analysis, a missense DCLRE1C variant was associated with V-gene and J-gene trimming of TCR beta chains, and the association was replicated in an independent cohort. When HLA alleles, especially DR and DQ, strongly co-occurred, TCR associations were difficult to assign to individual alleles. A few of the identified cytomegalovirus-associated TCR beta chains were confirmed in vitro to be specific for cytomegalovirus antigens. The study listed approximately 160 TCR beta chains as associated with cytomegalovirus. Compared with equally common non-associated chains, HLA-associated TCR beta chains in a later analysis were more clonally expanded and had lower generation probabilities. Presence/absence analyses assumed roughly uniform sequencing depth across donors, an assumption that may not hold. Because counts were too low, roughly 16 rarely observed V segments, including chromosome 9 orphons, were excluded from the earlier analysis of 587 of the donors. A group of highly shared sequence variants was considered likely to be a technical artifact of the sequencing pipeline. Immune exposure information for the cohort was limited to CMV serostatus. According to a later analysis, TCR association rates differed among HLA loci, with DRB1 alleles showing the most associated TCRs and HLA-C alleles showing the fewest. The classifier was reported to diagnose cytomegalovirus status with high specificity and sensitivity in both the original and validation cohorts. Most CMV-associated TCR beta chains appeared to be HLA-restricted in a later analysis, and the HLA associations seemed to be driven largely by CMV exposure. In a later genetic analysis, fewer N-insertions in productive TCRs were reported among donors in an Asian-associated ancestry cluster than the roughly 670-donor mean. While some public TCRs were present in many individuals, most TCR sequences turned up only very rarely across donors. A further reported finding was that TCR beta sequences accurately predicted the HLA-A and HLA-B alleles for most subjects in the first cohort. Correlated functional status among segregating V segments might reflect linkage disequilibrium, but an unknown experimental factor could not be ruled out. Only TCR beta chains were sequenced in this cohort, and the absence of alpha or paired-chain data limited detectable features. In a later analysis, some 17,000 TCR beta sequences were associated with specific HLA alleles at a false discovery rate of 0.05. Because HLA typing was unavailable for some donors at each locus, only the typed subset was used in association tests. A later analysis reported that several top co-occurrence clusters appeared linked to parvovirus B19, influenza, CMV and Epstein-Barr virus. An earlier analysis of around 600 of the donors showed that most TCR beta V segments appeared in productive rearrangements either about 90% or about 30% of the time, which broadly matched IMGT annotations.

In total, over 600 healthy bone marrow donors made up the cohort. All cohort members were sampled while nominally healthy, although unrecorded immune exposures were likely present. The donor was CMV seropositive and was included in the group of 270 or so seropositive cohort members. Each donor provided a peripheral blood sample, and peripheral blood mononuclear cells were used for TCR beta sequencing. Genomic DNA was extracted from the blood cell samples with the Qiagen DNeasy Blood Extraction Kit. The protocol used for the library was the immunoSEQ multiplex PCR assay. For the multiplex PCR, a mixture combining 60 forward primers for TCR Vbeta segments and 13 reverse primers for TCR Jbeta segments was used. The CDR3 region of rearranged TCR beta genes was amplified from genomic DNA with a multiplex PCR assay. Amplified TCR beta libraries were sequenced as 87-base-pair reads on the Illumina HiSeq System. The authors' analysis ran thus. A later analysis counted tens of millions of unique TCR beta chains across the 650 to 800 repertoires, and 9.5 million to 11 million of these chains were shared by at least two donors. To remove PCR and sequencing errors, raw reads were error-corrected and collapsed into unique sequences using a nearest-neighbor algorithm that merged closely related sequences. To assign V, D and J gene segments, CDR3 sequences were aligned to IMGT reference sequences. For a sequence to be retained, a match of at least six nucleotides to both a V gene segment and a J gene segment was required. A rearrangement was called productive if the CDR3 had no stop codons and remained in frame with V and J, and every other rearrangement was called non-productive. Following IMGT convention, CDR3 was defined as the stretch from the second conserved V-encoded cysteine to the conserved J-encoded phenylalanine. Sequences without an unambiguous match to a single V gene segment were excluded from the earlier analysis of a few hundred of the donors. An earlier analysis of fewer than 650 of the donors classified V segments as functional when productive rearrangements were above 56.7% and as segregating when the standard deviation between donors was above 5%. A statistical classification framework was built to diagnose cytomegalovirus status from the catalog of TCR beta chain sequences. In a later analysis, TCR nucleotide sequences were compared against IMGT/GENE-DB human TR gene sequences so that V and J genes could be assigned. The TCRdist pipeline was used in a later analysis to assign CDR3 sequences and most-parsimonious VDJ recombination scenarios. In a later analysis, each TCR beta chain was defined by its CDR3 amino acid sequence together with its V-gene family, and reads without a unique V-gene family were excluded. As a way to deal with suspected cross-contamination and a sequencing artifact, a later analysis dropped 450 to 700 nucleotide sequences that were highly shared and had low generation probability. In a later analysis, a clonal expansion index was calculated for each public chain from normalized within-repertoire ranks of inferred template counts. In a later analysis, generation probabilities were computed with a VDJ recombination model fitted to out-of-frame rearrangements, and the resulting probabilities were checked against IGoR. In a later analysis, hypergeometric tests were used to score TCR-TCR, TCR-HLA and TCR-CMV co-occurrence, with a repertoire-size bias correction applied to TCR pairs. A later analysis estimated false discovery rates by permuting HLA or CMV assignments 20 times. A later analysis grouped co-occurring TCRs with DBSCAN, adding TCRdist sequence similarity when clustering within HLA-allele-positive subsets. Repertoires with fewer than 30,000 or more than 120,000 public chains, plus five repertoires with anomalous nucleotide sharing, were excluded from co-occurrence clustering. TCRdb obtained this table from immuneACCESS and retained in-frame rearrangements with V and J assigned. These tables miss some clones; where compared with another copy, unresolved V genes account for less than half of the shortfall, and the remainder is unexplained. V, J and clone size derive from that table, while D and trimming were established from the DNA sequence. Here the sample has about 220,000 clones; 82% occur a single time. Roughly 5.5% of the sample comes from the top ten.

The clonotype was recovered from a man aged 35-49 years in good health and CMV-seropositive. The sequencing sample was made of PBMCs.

The CDR3 region reads CASSYGSQSTDTQYF. The nucleotide sequence is TGTGCCAGCAGCTACGGGTCGCAAAGCACAGATACGCAGTATTTT. The receptor chain draws on TRBV7-3 and TRBJ2-3, with the D gene not confidently named. The cysteine opens and the phenylalanine closes a CDR3 of 15 amino acids. Only the CDR3 portion is preserved as DNA: 45 bases, with reading frame beginning at the first base. CDR1 SGHTA and CDR2 FQGTGA are derived from the germline V gene. A distance of 11 bases separates the germline ends of V and J, which lose 4 bases and 0 bases respectively.